A single sample gave rise to the 14 T cell receptor beta chains below, sequenced in a study of OX40 agonist ivuxolimab in advanced cancers. Profiling relied on immunoSEQ multiplex PCR, and the TCRdb table lists in-frame clones only, not all of them. The sample shows around 100,000 clones, around nine tenths of them seen only once. This sample comprised CD4+ or CD8+ T cells sorted from blood, obtained in a trial of the OX40 agonist ivuxolimab. The receptor set was obtained from an adult with an advanced solid tumor such as melanoma, head and neck, liver or kidney cancer.

The genes are TRBV15 and TRBJ2-5, with D possibly being TRBD2 (6 bases). The length of the CDR3 is 14 residues. With 4 bases removed from V and 5 bases from J, the gap between germline ends came to 14 bases. Per germline, CDR1 LNHNV and CDR2 YYDKDF (reference sequence). The DNA of the CDR3 is TGTGCCACCAGCACCCCGGGTCGGGGGGAGACCCAGTACTTC. It encodes CATSTPGRGETQYF. Complete variable domain (other parts from reference TRBV15 and TRBJ2-5): DAMVIQNPRYQVTQFGKPVTLSCSQTLNHNVMYWYQQKSSQAPKLLFHYYDKDFNNEADTPDNFQSRRPNTSFCFLDIRSPGLGDTAMYLCATSTPGRGETQYFGPGTRLLVL.

The genes are TRBV11-2 and TRBJ2-7, with 7 bases that match TRBD2. Germline CDR1 SGHAT, CDR2 FQNNGV. This CDR3 comprises 14 residues. V was pared by 5 bases and J by 0 bases, with 4 bases of the junction left unmatched. This CDR3 reads CASSPGGSSYEQYF. The CDR3 DNA sequence: TGTGCCAGCAGCCCGGGGGGAAGCTCCTACGAGCAGTACTTC.

The chain links TRBV4-1 to TRBJ2-3; 11 bases fit TRBD2. This CDR3 has 18 amino acids. Germline CDR1 and CDR2: MGHRA and YSYEKL. J was trimmed by 2 bases and V by 0 bases; bases with no gene match: 7. CDR3 sequence (DNA): TGCGCCAGCAGCCAAGACCGCGGGACTAGCGGAAACACAGATACGCAGTATTTT. It is translated as CASSQDRGTSGNTDTQYF.

CDR3 residues: CAWRRGFSTDTQYF. The DNA for the CDR3 is TGTGCCTGGAGGCGAGGGTTTAGCACAGATACGCAGTATTTT. The chain links TRBV30 to TRBJ2-3; tentatively, D is TRBD2 (5 bases). CDR3 length: 14 residues. Germline CDR1 is GTSNPN and CDR2 is SVGIG (reference sequence). The ends were cut back, 3 bases at V and 0 bases at J, with 10 bases in the middle.

The V gene is TRBV27, the J gene TRBJ1-2; 11 bases are a match to TRBD1. Per the germline V gene, CDR1 is MNHEY and CDR2 is SMNVEV (reference sequence). This CDR3 is built from 19 residues. Trimming removed 7 bases from V and 3 bases from J; junction bases left unmatched: 19. This CDR3 is CASKPITLTRTGGHYGYTF. The CDR3 DNA reads as TGTGCCAGCAAGCCAATCACCCTCACCCGGACAGGGGGCCACTATGGCTACACCTTC.

This clone was seen once. The CDR3, as DNA: TGTGCCAGCACTGGCGGGAGCCAAAACATTCAGTACTTC. It yields the protein CASTGGSQNIQYF. The chain has TRBV28 and TRBJ2-4, with 7 bases fitting TRBD2. This CDR3 is built from 13 residues. Germline V gene lookup returns CDR1 MDHEN and CDR2 SYDVKM. Germline trimming cut 7 bases from V and 5 bases from J; bases unmatched to any gene: 5. The full variable domain, in which reference TRBV28 and TRBJ2-4 provide the parts outside the CDR3, is DVKVTQSSRYLVKRTGEKVFLECVQDMDHENMFWYRQDPGLGLRLIYFSYDVKMKEKGDIPEGYSVSREKKERFSLILESASTNQTSMYLCASTGGSQNIQYFGAGTRLSVL.

This chain links TRBV7-4 with TRBJ1-5; 9 nucleotides align to TRBD1. CDR1 is SGHVT, CDR2 SQSDAQ, per germline. The ends lost 2 bases at V and 5 bases at J; junction bases unmatched: 10. The CDR3 runs 17 residues. The DNA of the CDR3 is TGTGCCAGCAGCTTAAACTTGGGACAGGGCCCTGATCAGCCCCAGCATTTT. This encodes CASSLNLGQGPDQPQHF.

This sequence joins TRBV5-6 and TRBJ2-7, with D unclear. CDR1 SGHDT and CDR2 YYEEEE come from the germline V gene. CDR3 size: 12 residues. With 4 bases removed from V and 5 bases from J, the gap between germline ends came to 10 bases. The CDR3 DNA is TGTGCCAGCAGCATAGGGTTCCACGAGCAGTACTTC. The encoded protein is CASSIGFHEQYF.

This clone was counted at least ten times. This chain connects TRBV10-3 to TRBJ1-5; D remains unclear. Deletions cut 3 bases from V and 0 bases from J, with 9 bases between. In germline, CDR1 is ENHRY, CDR2 SYGVKD. CDR3 size: 15 residues. The CDR3 here is CAISESADSNQPQHF. The CDR3 DNA sequence: TGTGCCATCAGTGAATCGGCTGATAGCAATCAGCCCCAGCATTTT.

The chain joins TRBV18 to TRBJ2-5, with 7 bases lining up with TRBD1. CDR1 is KGHSH and CDR2 is LQKENI in the germline V gene. The CDR3 contains 14 residues. Trimming cost V 3 bases and J 2 bases; bases outside gene matches: 3. The CDR3 nucleotides read TGTGCCAGCTCACCGCGGACAGGACAAGAGACCCAGTACTTC. This translates into CASSPRTGQETQYF.

CDR3 in DNA: TGTGCCTGGAGTCTCCAGACTAGAAATCTGACCCAGTACTTC. Protein: CAWSLQTRNLTQYF. The chain has TRBV30 and TRBJ2-5; D may be TRBD2 (6 bases). The CDR3 loop spans 14 amino acids. V lost 2 bases, J lost 7 bases, and 17 bases lay in between. CDR1 and CDR2 from the germline V gene are GTSNPN and SVGIG (reference sequence).

This CDR3 is CAWSPNRFTDTQYF. CDR3 nucleotides: TGTGCCTGGTCACCCAACAGATTCACAGATACGCAGTATTTT. This chain uses TRBV30 with TRBJ2-3; D is unresolved. Germline lookup yields CDR1 GTSNPN and CDR2 SVGIG (reference sequence). Deletions cut 5 bases from V and 2 bases from J, with 14 bases between. CDR3 length equals 14 residues.

The chain is built from TRBV13 and TRBJ1-1, with 9 bases identical to TRBD1. Germline V gene lookup returns CDR1 PRHDT and CDR2 FYEKMQ (reference sequence). The CDR3 consists of 12 residues. J gave up 9 bases and V 4 bases, and 3 bases lay outside the gene matches. CDR3 in amino acids: CASSSDRGKAFF. The CDR3 coding sequence is TGTGCCAGCAGCTCTGACAGGGGGAAAGCTTTCTTT.

A word on this clone: Other nucleotide sequences in the sample specify the same CDR3. V usage is TRBV5-1 and J usage is TRBJ2-6; 10 bases are shared with TRBD1. Trimming cost V 4 bases and J 1 base; bases outside gene matches: 5. Per germline, CDR1 SGHRS and CDR2 YFSETQ. This CDR3 has 17 amino acids. The CDR3 DNA follows: TGCGCCAGCAGCCTTCGGACAGGGGGTTCTGGGGCCAACGTCCTGACTTTC. Its translation is CASSLRTGGSGANVLTF.